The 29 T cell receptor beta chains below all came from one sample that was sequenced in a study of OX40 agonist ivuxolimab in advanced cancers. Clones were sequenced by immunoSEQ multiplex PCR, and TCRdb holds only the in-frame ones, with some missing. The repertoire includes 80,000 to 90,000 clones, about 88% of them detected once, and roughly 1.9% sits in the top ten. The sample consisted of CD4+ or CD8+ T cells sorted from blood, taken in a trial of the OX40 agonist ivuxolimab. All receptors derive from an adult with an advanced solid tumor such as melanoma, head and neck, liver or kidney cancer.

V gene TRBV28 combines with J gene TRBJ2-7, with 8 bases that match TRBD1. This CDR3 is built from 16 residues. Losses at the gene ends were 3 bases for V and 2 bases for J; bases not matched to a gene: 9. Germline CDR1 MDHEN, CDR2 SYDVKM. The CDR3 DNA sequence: TGTGCCAGCAGTTTCCGGCCGACAGGGGCGGCCTACGAGCAGTACTTC. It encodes CASSFRPTGAAYEQYF.

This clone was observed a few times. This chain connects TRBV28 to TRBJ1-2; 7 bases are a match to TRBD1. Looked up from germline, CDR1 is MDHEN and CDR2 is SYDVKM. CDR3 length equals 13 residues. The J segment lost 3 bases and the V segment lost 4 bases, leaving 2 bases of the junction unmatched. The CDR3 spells CASSYRGYYGYTF. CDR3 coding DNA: TGTGCCAGCAGTTACAGGGGTTACTATGGCTACACCTTC.

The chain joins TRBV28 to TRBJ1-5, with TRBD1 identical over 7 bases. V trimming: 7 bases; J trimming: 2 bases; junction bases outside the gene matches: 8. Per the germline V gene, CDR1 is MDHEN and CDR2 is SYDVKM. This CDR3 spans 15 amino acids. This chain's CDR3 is CASTDREGGNQPQHF. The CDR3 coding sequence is TGTGCCAGCACCGACAGGGAGGGGGGCAATCAGCCCCAGCATTTT.

The DNA of the CDR3 is TGTGCCAGCAGTTACTCCGGTCAGGGGACCTATGGCTACACCTTC. Protein product: CASSYSGQGTYGYTF. The chain links TRBV6-5 to TRBJ1-2, with D tentatively TRBD1 (6 bases). CDR1 and CDR2 (germline): MNHEY, SVGAGI. The CDR3 runs 15 residues. V was pared by 0 bases and J by 4 bases, with 12 bases between.

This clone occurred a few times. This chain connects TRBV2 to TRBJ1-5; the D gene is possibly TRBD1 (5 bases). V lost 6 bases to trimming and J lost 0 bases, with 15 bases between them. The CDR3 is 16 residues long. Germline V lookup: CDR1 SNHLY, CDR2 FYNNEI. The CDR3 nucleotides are TGTGCCAGCAGCAAATGGTCCGGGGCTAGCAATCAGCCCCAGCATTTT. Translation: CASSKWSGASNQPQHF.

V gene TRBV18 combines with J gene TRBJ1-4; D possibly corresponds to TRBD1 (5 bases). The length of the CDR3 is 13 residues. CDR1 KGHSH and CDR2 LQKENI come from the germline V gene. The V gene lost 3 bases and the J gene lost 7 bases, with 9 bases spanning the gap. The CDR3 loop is CASSPGAAEKLFF. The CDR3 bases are TGTGCCAGCTCACCCGGGGCAGCTGAAAAACTGTTTTTT.

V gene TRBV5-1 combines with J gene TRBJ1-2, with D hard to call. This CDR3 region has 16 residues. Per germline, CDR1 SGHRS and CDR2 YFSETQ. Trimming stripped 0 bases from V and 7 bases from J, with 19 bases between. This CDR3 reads CASSLAEFGYSAGYTF. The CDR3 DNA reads TGCGCCAGCAGCTTGGCAGAGTTCGGGTACAGCGCTGGCTACACCTTC.

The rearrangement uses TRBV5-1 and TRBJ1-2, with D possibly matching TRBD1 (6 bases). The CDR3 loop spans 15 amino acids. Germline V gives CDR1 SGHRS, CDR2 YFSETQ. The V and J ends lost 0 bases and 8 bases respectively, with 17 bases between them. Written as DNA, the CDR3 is TGCGCCAGCAGCTTGGATCCTGGGGGGGCCGGAGGCTACACCTTC. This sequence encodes CASSLDPGGAGGYTF.

In DNA form, the CDR3 reads TGTGCCAGCAGCTTGCCACCAGGGAATTCACCCCTCCACTTT. Translation: CASSLPPGNSPLHF. V is TRBV5-5 and J is TRBJ1-6; D perhaps matches TRBD1 (5 bases). The V end was cut by 1 base, the J end by 7 bases, with 9 bases between. There are 14 residues in the CDR3. In germline, CDR1 is SGHKS, CDR2 YYEKEE (reference sequence).

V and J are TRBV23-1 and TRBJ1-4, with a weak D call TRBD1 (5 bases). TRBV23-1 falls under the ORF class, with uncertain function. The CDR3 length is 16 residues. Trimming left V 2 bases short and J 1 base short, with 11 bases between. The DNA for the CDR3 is TGCGCCAGCAGTCAACTGCCCAGGGAAACTAATGAAAAACTGTTTTTT. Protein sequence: CASSQLPRETNEKLFF.

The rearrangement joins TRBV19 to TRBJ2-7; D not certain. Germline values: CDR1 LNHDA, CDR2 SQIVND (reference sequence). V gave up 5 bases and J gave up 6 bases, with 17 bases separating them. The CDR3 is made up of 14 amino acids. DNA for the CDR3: TGTGCCAGTAGTTCGGGCCGCAGCAAGGGCGAGCAGTACTTC. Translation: CASSSGRSKGEQYF.

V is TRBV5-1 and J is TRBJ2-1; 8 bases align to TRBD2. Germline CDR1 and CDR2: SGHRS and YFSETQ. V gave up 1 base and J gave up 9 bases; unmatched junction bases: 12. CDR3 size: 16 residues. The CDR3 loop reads CASSLRAGGRHGEQFF. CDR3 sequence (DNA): TGCGCCAGCAGCTTGAGGGCGGGGGGCCGACACGGTGAGCAGTTCTTC.

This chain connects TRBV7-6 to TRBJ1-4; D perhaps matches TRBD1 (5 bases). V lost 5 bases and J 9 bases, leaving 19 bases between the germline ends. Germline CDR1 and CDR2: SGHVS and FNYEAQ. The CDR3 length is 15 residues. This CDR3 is CASSRAWDGSKKLFF. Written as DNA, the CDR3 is TGTGCCAGCAGCCGCGCATGGGACGGGAGCAAAAAACTGTTTTTT. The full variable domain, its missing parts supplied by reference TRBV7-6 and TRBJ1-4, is GAGVSQSPRYKVTKRGQDVALRCDPISGHVSLYWYRQALGQGPEFLTYFNYEAQQDKSGLPNDRFSAERPEGSISTLTIQRTEQRDSAMYRCASSRAWDGSKKLFFGSGTQLSVL.

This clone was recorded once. The DNA of the CDR3 is TGCGCCAGCAGCTTGGAGGGGACAAGACATCAGCCCCAGCATTTT. Translating gives CASSLEGTRHQPQHF. The J gene is TRBJ1-5, the V gene TRBV5-1; D is perhaps TRBD1 (6 bases). V was clipped by 0 bases and J by 5 bases, with 12 bases between them. This CDR3 contains 15 residues. Germline V gene lookup returns CDR1 SGHRS and CDR2 YFSETQ.

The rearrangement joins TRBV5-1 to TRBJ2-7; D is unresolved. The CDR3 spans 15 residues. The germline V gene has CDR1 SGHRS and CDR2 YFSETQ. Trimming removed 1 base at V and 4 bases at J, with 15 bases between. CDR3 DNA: TGCGCCAGCAGCTTGAATCCACCGCCTCAATACGAGCAGTACTTC. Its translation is CASSLNPPPQYEQYF.

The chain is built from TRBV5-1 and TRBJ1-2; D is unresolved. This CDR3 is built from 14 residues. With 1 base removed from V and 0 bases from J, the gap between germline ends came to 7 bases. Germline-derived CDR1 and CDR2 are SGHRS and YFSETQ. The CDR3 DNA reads TGCGCCAGCAGCTTGTCCCAGTCTAACTATGGCTACACCTTC. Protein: CASSLSQSNYGYTF.

In DNA, the CDR3 is TGTGCCAGCAGCTTGGACCTCCTGTACACCGGGGAGCTGTTTTTT. It codes for CASSLDLLYTGELFF. The rearrangement uses TRBV5-4 and TRBJ2-2; D remains unclear. CDR1 is SGHNT, CDR2 YYREEE, per germline (reference sequence). CDR3 length: 15 residues. Trimming removed 0 bases at V and 3 bases at J, with 9 bases between. Full variable domain (outside the CDR3, taken from reference TRBV5-4 and TRBJ2-2): ETGVTQSPTHLIKTRGQQVTLRCSSQSGHNTVSWYQQALGQGPQFIFQYYREEENGRGNFPPRFSGLQFPNYSSELNVNALELDDSALYLCASSLDLLYTGELFFGEGSRLTVL.

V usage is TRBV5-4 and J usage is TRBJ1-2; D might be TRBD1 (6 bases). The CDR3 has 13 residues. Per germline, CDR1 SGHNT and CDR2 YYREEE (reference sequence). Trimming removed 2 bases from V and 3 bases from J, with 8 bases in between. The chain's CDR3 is CASSLGGDYGYTF. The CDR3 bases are TGTGCCAGCAGCTTAGGGGGGGACTATGGCTACACCTTC.

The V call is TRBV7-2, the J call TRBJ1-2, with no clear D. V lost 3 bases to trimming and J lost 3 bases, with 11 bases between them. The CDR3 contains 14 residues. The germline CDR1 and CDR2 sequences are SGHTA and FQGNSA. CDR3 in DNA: TGTGCCAGCAGCTTCATGGAGGGCTACTATGGCTACACCTTC. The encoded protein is CASSFMEGYYGYTF.

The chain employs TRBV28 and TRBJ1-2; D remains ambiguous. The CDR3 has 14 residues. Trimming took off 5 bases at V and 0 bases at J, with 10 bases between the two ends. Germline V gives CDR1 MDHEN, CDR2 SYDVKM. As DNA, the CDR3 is TGTGCCAGCAGTCTGAGGGTTCCTAACTATGGCTACACCTTC. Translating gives CASSLRVPNYGYTF.

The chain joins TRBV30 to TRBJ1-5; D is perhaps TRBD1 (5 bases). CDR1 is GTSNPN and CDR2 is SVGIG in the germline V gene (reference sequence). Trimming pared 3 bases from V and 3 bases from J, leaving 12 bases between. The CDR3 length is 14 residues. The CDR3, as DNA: TGTGCCTGGAGGGGGGACGGCGACAATCAGCCCCAGCATTTT. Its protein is CAWRGDGDNQPQHF.

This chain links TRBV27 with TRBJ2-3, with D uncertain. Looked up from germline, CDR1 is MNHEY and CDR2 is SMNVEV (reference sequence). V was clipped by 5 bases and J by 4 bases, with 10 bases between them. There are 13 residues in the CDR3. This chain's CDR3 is CASSPRVADTQYF. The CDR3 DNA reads TGTGCCAGCAGTCCGCGCGTTGCAGATACGCAGTATTTT.

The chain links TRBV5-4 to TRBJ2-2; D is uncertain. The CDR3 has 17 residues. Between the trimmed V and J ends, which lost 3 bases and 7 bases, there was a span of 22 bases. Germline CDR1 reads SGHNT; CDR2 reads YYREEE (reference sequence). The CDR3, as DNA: TGTGCCAGCAGCTGGGCGACGAACCCCGTTACACTCGGGGAGCTGTTTTTT. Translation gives CASSWATNPVTLGELFF.

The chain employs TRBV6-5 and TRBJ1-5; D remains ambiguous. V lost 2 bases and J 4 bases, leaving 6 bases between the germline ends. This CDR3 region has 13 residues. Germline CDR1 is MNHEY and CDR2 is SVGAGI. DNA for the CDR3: TGTGCCAGCAGTTACGGGGAGAATCAGCCCCAGCATTTT. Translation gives CASSYGENQPQHF.

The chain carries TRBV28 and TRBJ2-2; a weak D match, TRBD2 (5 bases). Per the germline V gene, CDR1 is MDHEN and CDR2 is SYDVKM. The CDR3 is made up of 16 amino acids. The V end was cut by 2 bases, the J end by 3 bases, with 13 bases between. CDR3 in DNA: TGTGCCAGCAGTTTAACGAGGGCCGGGCACACCGGGGAGCTGTTTTTT. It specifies CASSLTRAGHTGELFF. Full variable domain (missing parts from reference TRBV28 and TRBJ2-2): DVKVTQSSRYLVKRTGEKVFLECVQDMDHENMFWYRQDPGLGLRLIYFSYDVKMKEKGDIPEGYSVSREKKERFSLILESASTNQTSMYLCASSLTRAGHTGELFFGEGSRLTVL.

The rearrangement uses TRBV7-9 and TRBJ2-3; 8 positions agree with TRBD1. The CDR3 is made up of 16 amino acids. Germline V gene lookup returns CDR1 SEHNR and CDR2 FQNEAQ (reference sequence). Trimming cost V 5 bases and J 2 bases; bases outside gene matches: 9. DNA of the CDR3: TGTGCCAGCAGCAAAGGGACAGGCGGATACACAGATACGCAGTATTTT. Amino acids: CASSKGTGGYTDTQYF.

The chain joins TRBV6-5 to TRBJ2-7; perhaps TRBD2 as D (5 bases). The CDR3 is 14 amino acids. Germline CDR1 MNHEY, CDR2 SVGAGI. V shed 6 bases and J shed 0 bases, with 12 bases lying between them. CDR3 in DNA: TGTGCCAGCAGGCGACGACGGGACTCCTACGAGCAGTACTTC. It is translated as CASRRRRDSYEQYF.

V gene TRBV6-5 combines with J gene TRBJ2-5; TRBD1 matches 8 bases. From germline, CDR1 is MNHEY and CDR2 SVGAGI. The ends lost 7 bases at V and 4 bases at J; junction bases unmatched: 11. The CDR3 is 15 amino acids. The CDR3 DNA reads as TGTGCCAGCACTGATTGGCAGGGGGCCGGAGAGACCCAGTACTTC. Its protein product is CASTDWQGAGETQYF.

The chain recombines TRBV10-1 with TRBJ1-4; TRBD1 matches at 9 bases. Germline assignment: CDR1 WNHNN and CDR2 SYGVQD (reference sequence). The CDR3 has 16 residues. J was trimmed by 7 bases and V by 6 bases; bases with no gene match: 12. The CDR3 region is CASRGGTGQRGEKLFF. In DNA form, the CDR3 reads TGCGCCAGCAGAGGCGGGACAGGGCAGAGGGGTGAAAAACTGTTTTTT.